This TCR beta chain was recorded in a study of blood T cells in healthy people across ages. Study-level results: Estimates of total diversity, which came from one million sequenced T cells, were considered to be underestimates. Long-lived donors carried more naive CD4+ cells and greater diversity than aged donors. Unsorted PBMCs prevented conclusive naive versus antigen-experienced comparison.

For this clonotype: The antigen remains undetermined.

Through a sample-barcoded 5' primer and a J-beta primer mix, a second PCR was run for roughly 6 to 11 cycles. TCRdb re-analysed the 5' RACE reads in MiXCR, keeping a single row per CDR3 protein. The sample lists more than 1.4 million distinct CDR3 sequences, about 43% occurring once. V lost 3 bases and J lost 8; bases outside the gene matches: 7. The CDR3 loop spans 14 amino acids. The germline gives CDR1 MDHEN, CDR2 SYDVKM. The authors drew 7.5 to 10 milliliters of peripheral blood from each donor. The TCR comes from a woman aged 18 to 35 in good health. The chain links TRBV28 to TRBJ2-4, with 7 nucleotides matching TRBD2. The sequenced sample was blood. The CDR3 spells CASSFSPRGDIQYF. Written as DNA, the CDR3 is TGTGCCAGCAGTTTTAGCCCCCGGGGGGACATTCAGTACTTC.